This paragraph reports one TCR beta chain. This entry is derived from a study of graft-versus-host responses after intestinal transplantation. V lost 8 bases, J lost 2 bases, and 16 bases lay in between. Germline CDR1 LNHDA, CDR2 SQIVND (reference sequence). The CDR3 is 15 amino acids. Lymphocytes from graft epithelium and lamina propria were isolated. The repertoire was sequenced with immunoSEQ multiplex PCR; TCRdb's copy has only in-frame clones and lacks some. The sample consists of 9,500 to 15,000 clones, about 73% of them appearing once. The sample was ileum tissue, taken 142 days after intestinal transplantation. The TCR comes from a human patient who received an intestinal transplant, so some T cells may come from the graft donor. V gene TRBV19 combines with J gene TRBJ1-5, with a possible D match to TRBD1 (5 bases). CDR3 DNA sequence: TGTGCCAGTCGCGGGGGGGGGACGGGCAATCAGCCCCAGCATTTT. This encodes CASRGGGTGNQPQHF.